This paragraph reports one T cell receptor beta chain. PCR employed 60 Vbeta and 13 Jbeta primers. Sequenced by immunoSEQ multiplex PCR; TCRdb stores in-frame clones only, minus some. The data show some 110,000 clones, more than 70% seen once. The source of the sample is a study of cytomegalovirus exposure and HLA in healthy donors. Looked up from germline, CDR1 is LNHNV and CDR2 is YYDKDF (reference sequence). The V gene end was trimmed by 5 bases and the J gene end by 4 bases; junction bases not matched to a gene: 2. There are 13 residues in the CDR3. The sequenced sample consisted of PBMCs. This chain joins TRBV15 and TRBJ2-1; TRBD1 matches 7 bases. The receptor was isolated from a man aged 50-60 years in good health and CMV-seropositive. This CDR3 is CATSVQGYNEQFF. The CDR3 nucleotides are TGTGCCACCAGCGTACAGGGGTACAATGAGCAGTTCTTC.